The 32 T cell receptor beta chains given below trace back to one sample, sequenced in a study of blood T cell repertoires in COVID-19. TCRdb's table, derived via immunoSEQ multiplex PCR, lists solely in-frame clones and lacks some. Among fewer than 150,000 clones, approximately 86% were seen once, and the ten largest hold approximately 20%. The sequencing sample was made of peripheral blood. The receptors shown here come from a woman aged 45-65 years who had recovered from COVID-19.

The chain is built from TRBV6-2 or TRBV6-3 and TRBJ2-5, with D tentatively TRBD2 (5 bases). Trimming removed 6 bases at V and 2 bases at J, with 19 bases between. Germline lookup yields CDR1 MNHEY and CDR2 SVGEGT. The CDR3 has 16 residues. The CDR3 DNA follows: TGTGCCAGCAGCACTAGTCCCGCGACTTTACAAGAGACCCAGTACTTC. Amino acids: CASSTSPATLQETQYF.

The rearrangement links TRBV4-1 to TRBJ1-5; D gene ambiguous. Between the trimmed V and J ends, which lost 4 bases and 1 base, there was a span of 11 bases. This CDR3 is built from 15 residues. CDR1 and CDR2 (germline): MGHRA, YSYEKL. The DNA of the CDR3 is TGCGCCAGCAGCCTAGTCCCTGCAAGCAATCAGCCCCAGCATTTT. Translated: CASSLVPASNQPQHF.

CDR3 nucleotide sequence: TGTGCCAGCAGCTTTGACAGGAGCACAGATACGCAGTATTTT. It specifies CASSFDRSTDTQYF. The chain uses TRBV5-8 and TRBJ2-3, with D possibly being TRBD1 (6 bases). In germline, CDR1 is SGHTS, CDR2 YDEGEE. This CDR3 region has 14 residues. The V end was cut by 2 bases, the J end by 0 bases, with 7 bases between.

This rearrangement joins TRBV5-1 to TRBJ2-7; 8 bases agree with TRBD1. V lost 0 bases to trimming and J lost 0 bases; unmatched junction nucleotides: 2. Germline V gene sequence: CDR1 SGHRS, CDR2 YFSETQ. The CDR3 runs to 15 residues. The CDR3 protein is CASSLGQGFSYEQYF. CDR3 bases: TGCGCCAGCAGCTTGGGACAGGGGTTCTCCTACGAGCAGTACTTC.

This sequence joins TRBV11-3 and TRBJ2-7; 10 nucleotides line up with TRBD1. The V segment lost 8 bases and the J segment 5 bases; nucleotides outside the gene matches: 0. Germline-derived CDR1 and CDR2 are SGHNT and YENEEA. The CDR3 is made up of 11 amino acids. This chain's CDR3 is CASGTGDEQYF. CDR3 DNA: TGTGCCAGCGGGACAGGGGACGAGCAGTACTTC.

The CDR3 DNA reads as TGCGCCAGCAGGCCAAGGACAGATCTCTCTGGGGCCAACGTCCTGACTTTC. Encoded protein: CASRPRTDLSGANVLTF. The V and J genes are TRBV4-1 and TRBJ2-6; tentatively, D is TRBD1 (6 bases). Germline-derived CDR1 and CDR2 are MGHRA and YSYEKL. The CDR3 length is 17 residues. V lost 6 bases to trimming and J lost 0 bases, with 15 bases between them.

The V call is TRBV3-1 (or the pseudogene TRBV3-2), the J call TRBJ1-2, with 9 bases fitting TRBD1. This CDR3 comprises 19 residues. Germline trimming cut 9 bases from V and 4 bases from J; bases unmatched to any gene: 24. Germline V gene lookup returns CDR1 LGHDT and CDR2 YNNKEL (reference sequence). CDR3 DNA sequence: TGTGCCAGGGGGCTTATGACAGGGGGATTCCTCCACAGGTGCTATGGCTACACCTTC. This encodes CARGLMTGGFLHRCYGYTF.

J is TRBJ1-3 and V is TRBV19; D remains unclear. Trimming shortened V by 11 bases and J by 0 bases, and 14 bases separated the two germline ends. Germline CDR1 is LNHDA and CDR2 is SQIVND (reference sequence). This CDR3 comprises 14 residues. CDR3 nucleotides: TGTGCCGGTAAAGCATCGAGCTCTGGAAACACCATATATTTT. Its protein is CAGKASSSGNTIYF.

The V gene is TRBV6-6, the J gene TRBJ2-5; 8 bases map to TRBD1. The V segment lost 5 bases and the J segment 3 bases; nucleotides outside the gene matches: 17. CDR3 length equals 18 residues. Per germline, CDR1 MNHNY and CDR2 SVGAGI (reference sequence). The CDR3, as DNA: TGTGCCAGCAGTCGAAGTCAAGGGACAGGCATAGGGGAAGAGACCCAGTACTTC. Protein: CASSRSQGTGIGEETQYF.

The CDR3 DNA reads TGTGCCAGCTCACCACCGAGGAAAGAAGGGAGGTCAGATACGCAGTATTTT. Its protein is CASSPPRKEGRSDTQYF. The chain couples TRBV18 to TRBJ2-3; TRBD2 is a possible D gene (6 bases). The CDR3 sequence is 17 residues long. The germline V gene encodes CDR1 KGHSH and CDR2 LQKENI. V shed 0 bases and J shed 4 bases, with 17 bases lying between them.

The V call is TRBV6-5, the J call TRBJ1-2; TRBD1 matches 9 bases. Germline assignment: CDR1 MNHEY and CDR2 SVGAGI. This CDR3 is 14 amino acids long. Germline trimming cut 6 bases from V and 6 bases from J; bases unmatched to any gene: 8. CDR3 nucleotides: TGTGCCAGCAGCATCTTACAGGGGGCGCATGGCTACACCTTC. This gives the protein CASSILQGAHGYTF.

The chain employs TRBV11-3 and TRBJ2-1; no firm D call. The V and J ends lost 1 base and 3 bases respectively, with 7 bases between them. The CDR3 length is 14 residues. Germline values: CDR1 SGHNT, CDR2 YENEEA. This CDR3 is CASSLGARYNEQFF. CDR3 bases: TGTGCCAGCAGCTTAGGAGCTCGCTACAATGAGCAGTTCTTC.

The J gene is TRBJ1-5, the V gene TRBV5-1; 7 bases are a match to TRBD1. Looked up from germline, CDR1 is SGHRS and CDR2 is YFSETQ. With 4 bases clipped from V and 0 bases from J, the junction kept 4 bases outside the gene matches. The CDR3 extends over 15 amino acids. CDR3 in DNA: TGCGCCAGCAGCGAAGGGACAGTTAGCAATCAGCCCCAGCATTTT. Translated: CASSEGTVSNQPQHF.

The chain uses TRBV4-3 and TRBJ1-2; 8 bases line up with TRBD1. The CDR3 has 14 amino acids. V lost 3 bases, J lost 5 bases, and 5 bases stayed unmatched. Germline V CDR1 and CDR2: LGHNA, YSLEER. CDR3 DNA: TGCGCCAGCAGCCAGGAGACAGGGGTTTATGGCTACACCTTC. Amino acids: CASSQETGVYGYTF.

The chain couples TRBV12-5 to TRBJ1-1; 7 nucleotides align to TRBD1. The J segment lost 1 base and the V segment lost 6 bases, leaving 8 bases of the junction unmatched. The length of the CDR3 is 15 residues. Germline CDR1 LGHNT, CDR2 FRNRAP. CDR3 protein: CASGANRGRNTEAFF. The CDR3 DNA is TGTGCTAGTGGCGCGAACAGGGGAAGGAACACTGAAGCTTTCTTT.

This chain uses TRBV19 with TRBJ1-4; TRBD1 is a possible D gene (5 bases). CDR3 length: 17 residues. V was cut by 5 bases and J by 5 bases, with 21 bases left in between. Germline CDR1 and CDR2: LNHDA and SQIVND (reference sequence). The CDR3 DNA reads TGTGCCAGTAGTGAGGACAAATTTTTTGATTTCAATGAAAAACTGTTTTTT. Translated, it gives CASSEDKFFDFNEKLFF.

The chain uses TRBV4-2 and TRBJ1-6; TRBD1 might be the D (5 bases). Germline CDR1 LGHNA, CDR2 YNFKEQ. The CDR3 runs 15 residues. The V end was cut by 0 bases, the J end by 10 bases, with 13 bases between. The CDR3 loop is CASSQDSWKGSPLHF. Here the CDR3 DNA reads TGTGCCAGCAGCCAAGATTCCTGGAAGGGGTCACCCCTCCACTTT.

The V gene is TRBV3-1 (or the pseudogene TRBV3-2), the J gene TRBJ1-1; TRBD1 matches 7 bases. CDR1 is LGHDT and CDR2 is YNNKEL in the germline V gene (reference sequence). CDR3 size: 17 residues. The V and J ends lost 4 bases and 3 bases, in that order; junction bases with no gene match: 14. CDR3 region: CASSRYRGRVLDTEAFF. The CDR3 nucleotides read TGTGCCAGCAGCCGTTACAGGGGCCGGGTCCTCGACACTGAAGCTTTCTTT.

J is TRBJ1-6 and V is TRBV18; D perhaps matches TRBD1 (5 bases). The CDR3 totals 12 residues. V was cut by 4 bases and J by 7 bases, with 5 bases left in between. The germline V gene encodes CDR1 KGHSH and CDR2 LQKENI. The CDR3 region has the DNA TGTGCCAGCTCACAGGGGAATTCACCCCTCCACTTT. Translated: CASSQGNSPLHF.

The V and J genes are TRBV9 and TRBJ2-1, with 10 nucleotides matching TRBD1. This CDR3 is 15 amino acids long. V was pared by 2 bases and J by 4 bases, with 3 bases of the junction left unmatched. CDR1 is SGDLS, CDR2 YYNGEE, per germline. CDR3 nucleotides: TGTGCCAGCAGCGTCGACAGGGGGCAGTACAATGAGCAGTTCTTC. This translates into CASSVDRGQYNEQFF.

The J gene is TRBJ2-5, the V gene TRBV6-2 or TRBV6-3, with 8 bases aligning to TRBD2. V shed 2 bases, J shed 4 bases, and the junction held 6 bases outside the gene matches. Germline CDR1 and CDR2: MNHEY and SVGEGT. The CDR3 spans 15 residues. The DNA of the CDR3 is TGTGCCAGCAGTTACGTAGGACTAGCCAGAGAGACCCAGTACTTC. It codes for CASSYVGLARETQYF.

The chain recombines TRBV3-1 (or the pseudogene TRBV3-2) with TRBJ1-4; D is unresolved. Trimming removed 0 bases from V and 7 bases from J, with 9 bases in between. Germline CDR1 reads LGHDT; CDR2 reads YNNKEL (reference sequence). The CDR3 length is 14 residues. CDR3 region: CASSQDLGVEKLFF. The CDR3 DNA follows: TGTGCCAGCAGCCAAGATCTGGGCGTTGAAAAACTGTTTTTT.

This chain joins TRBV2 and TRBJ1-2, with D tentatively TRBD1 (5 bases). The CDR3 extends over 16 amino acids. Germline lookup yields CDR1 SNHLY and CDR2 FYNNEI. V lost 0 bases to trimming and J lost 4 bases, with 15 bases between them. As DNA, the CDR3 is TGTGCCAGCAGTGAAGCGAGACAGTGGAGGGGCTATGGCTACACCTTC. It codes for CASSEARQWRGYGYTF.

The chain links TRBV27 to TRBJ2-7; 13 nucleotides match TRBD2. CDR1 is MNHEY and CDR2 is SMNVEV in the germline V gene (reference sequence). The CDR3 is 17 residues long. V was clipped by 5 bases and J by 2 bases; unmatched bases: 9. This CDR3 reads CASSTYRGTSGTYEQYF. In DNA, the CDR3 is TGTGCCAGCAGTACATACAGAGGGACTAGCGGGACCTACGAGCAGTACTTC.

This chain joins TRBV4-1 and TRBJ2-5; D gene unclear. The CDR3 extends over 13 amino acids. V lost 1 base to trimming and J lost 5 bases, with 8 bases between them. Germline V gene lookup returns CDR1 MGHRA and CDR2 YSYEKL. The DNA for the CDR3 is TGCGCCAGCAGCCAAGCTGGGCTGGAGACCCAGTACTTC. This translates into CASSQAGLETQYF.

The CDR3 spells CASTPGMGGNYGYTF. The DNA for the CDR3 is TGTGCCAGTACCCCTGGGATGGGAGGAAACTATGGCTACACCTTC. J is TRBJ1-2 and V is TRBV19; D call uncertain. Trimming pared 7 bases from V and 2 bases from J, leaving 17 bases between. This CDR3 comprises 15 residues. Looked up from germline, CDR1 is LNHDA and CDR2 is SQIVND (reference sequence).

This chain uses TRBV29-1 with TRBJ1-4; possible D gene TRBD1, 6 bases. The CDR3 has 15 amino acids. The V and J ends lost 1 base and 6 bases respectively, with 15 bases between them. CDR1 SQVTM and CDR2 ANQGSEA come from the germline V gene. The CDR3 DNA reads TGCAGCGTTGAAGTGAGTACAGGGTTTCATGAAAAACTGTTTTTT. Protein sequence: CSVEVSTGFHEKLFF.

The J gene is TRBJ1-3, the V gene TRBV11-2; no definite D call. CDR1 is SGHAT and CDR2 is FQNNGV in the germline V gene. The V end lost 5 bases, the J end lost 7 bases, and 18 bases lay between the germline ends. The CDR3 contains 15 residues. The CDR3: CASSPRWPGGNTIYF. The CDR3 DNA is TGTGCCAGCAGCCCCAGATGGCCCGGCGGTAACACCATATATTTT.

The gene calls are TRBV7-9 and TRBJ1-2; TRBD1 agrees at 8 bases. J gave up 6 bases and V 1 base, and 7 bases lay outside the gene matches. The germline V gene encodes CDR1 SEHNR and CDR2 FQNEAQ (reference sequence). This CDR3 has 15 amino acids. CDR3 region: CASSLEAGGADGYTF. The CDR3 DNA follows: TGTGCCAGCAGCTTAGAGGCAGGGGGCGCCGATGGCTACACCTTC.

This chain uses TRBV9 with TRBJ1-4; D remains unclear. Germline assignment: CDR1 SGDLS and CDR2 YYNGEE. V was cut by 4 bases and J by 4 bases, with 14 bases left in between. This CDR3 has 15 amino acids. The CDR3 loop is CASSKRGGHNEKLFF. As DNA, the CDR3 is TGTGCCAGCAGCAAACGGGGTGGCCATAATGAAAAACTGTTTTTT.

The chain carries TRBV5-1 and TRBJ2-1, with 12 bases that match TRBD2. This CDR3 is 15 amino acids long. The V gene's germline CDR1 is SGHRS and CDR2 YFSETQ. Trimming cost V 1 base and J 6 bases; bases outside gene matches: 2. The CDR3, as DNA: TGCGCCAGCAGCTTGCCTAGCGGGGGGGCCAATGAGCAGTTCTTC. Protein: CASSLPSGGANEQFF.

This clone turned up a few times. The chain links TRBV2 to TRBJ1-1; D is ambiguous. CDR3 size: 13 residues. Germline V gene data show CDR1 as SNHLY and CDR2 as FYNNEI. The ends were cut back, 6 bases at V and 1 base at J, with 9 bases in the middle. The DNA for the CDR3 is TGTGCCAGCAGGGGAGGATGGAACACTGAAGCTTTCTTT. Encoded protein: CASRGGWNTEAFF.